Below are 13 T cell receptor beta chains sequenced from a single sample in a study of response to subunit inactivated influenza vaccine. MiXCR was run by TCRdb on the RT-PCR reads, yielding one entry per CDR3 protein. The sample lists hundreds of thousands of distinct CDR3 sequences, around 11% occurring once. The sample also formed part of further work on T cells expressing NK-cell markers. From that study: 5'RACE template switching with UMIs generated TCR beta cDNA.

This material consisted of PBMCs from blood, taken on the day of vaccination. The source is a man aged 45-60 years who received an inactivated influenza vaccine.

DNA for the CDR3: TGCAGTGCCAGTTACTGGGGCTACGAGCAGTACTTC. Its translation: CSASYWGYEQYF. This chain connects TRBV20-1 to TRBJ2-7, with D uncertain. The CDR3 length is 12 residues. Trimming took off 6 bases at V and 3 bases at J, with 12 bases between the two ends. Germline V gene data show CDR1 as DFQATT and CDR2 as SNEGSKA (reference sequence).

At least ten counts were recorded for this clonotype. The chain joins TRBV28 to TRBJ1-1; D gene ambiguous. Germline CDR1 MDHEN, CDR2 SYDVKM. The ends were cut back, 5 bases at V and 2 bases at J, with 15 bases in the middle. The length of the CDR3 is 15 residues. The DNA of the CDR3 is TGTGCCAGCAGTCCCATTGGCGTGGAAAACACTGAAGCTTTCTTT. Translation gives CASSPIGVENTEAFF.

This clonotype was recorded many times. CDR3: CASSYSLGLGHNEQFF. The CDR3 coding sequence is TGTGCCAGCAGTTACTCCCTCGGGTTGGGCCACAATGAGCAGTTCTTC. J is TRBJ2-1 and V is TRBV6-5; D is uncertain. Trimming left V 0 bases short and J 5 bases short, with 14 bases between. The CDR3 consists of 16 residues. The germline CDR1 and CDR2 sequences are MNHEY and SVGAGI.

This chain connects TRBV5-1 to TRBJ2-3; either TRBD1 or TRBD2 may fit D (6 bases each). This CDR3 has 16 residues. Germline assignment: CDR1 SGHRS and CDR2 YFSETQ. The germline V and J ends were trimmed by 4 bases and 2 bases, with 17 bases remaining between them. The CDR3 sequence: CASSGGRRPNTDTQYF. DNA of the CDR3: TGCGCCAGCAGCGGGGGGCGGCGGCCCAACACAGATACGCAGTATTTT.

This clonotype appeared a few times. The chain combines TRBV7-9 with TRBJ2-7, with 7 bases lining up with TRBD2. The CDR3 covers 15 residues. The ends lost 4 bases at V and 3 bases at J; junction bases unmatched: 9. The germline V gene encodes CDR1 SEHNR and CDR2 FQNEAQ (reference sequence). The CDR3 is CASSSRRAGDYEQYF. Here the CDR3 DNA reads TGTGCCAGCAGCTCAAGGCGCGCGGGAGACTACGAGCAGTACTTC.

J is TRBJ1-3 and V is TRBV28, with D possibly TRBD1 on 6 matching bases. The CDR3 has 15 amino acids. Germline assignment: CDR1 MDHEN and CDR2 SYDVKM. With 6 bases removed from V and 0 bases from J, the gap between germline ends came to 12 bases. The CDR3 reads CASSWGQSSGNTIYF. CDR3 nucleotides: TGTGCCAGCAGCTGGGGACAAAGCTCTGGAAACACCATATATTTT.

This clonotype has a handful of counts. This rearrangement joins TRBV5-8 to TRBJ2-2; D gene unclear. From germline, CDR1 is SGHTS and CDR2 YDEGEE. The V and J ends lost 0 bases and 6 bases respectively, with 12 bases between them. This CDR3 spans 15 amino acids. This chain's CDR3 is CASSLGQLQAGELFF. Written as DNA, the CDR3 is TGTGCCAGCAGCTTGGGGCAACTACAAGCCGGGGAGCTGTTTTTT.

This clonotype came up a few times. The chain combines TRBV14 with TRBJ2-7; 11 bases agree with TRBD2. There are 18 residues in the CDR3. V lost 0 bases and J lost 7; bases outside the gene matches: 14. Germline loops: CDR1 SGHDN, CDR2 FVKESK. CDR3 sequence: CASSQDRGSGGARGEQYF. The CDR3 DNA sequence: TGTGCCAGCAGCCAAGATCGGGGTAGCGGGGGGGCACGCGGAGAGCAGTACTTC.

This clonotype was detected a few times. J is TRBJ2-3 and V is TRBV7-3, with 8 bases identical to TRBD2. Germline-derived CDR1 and CDR2 are SGHTA and FQGTGA. This CDR3 has 23 amino acids. With 1 base clipped from V and 0 bases from J, the junction kept 24 bases outside the gene matches. This chain's CDR3 is CASSLNTGYARAVPSGSTDTQYF. DNA of the CDR3: TGTGCCAGCAGCTTAAACACCGGGTACGCACGGGCGGTTCCTAGCGGGAGCACAGATACGCAGTATTTT. The variable domain in full, with the rest retrieved from reference TRBV7-3 and TRBJ2-3, is GAGVSQTPSNKVTEKGKYVELRCDPISGHTALYWYRQSLGQGPEFLIYFQGTGAADDSGLPNDRFFAVRPEGSVSTLKIQRTERGDSAVYLCASSLNTGYARAVPSGSTDTQYFGPGTRLTVL.

This clonotype was observed a handful of times. DNA for the CDR3: TGCAGTGCTGAAGACTACCCCGAGCAGTTCTTC. Its translation is CSAEDYPEQFF. J is TRBJ2-1 and V is TRBV20-1, with D possibly being TRBD2 (5 bases). CDR1 and CDR2 (germline): DFQATT, SNEGSKA (reference sequence). Trimming removed 5 bases from V and 10 bases from J, with 12 bases in between. The CDR3 runs to 11 residues.

The rearrangement links TRBV6-1 to TRBJ2-7; D gene ambiguous. The ends were cut back, 7 bases at V and 2 bases at J, with 18 bases in the middle. Germline V gives CDR1 MNHNS, CDR2 SASEGT. This CDR3 contains 15 residues. The CDR3 bases are TGTGCCAGCACCTCACTTACGGGCAGCACCTACGAGCAGTACTTC. Its translation is CASTSLTGSTYEQYF.

This clonotype was seen repeatedly, ten times or more. The V gene is TRBV9, the J gene TRBJ2-1, with D possibly matching TRBD2 (6 bases). The CDR3 length is 20 residues. Germline assignment: CDR1 SGDLS and CDR2 YYNGEE. Trimming took 2 bases from V and 0 from J, leaving 24 bases between them. The CDR3 reads CASSVDAGVSGVSSYNEQFF. The DNA of the CDR3 is TGTGCCAGCAGCGTGGACGCAGGCGTCTCGGGGGTAAGCTCCTACAATGAGCAGTTCTTC.

This clonotype showed up just a few times. The chain couples TRBV7-2 to TRBJ1-4; a possible D gene is TRBD1 (5 bases). Trimming pared 8 bases from V and 5 bases from J, leaving 12 bases between. Germline values: CDR1 SGHTA, CDR2 FQGNSA. This CDR3 contains 13 residues. The CDR3 DNA is TGTGCCAGCGCCGGGGGATTAAATGAAAAACTGTTTTTT. Its protein product is CASAGGLNEKLFF.